The 14 T cell receptor beta chains in this list originate from one sample, sequenced in a study of blood T cells in healthy people across ages. A second PCR, run for about 7 to 12 cycles, used a sample-barcoded 5' primer plus a J-beta primer mix. TCRdb ran MiXCR on the 5' RACE reads and lists one entry per CDR3 protein. The sample lists just over 1 million distinct CDR3 sequences, 45% occurring once. What was sequenced was blood. The receptors derive from a woman aged 60-70 years in good health.

This rearrangement joins TRBV7-9 to TRBJ2-7; possibly TRBD1 for D (5 bases). From germline, CDR1 is SEHNR and CDR2 FQNEAQ (reference sequence). V was pared by 4 bases and J by 4 bases, with 17 bases between. The CDR3 totals 15 residues. CDR3 sequence: CASSSCQGPSYEQYF. The DNA of the CDR3 is TGTGCCAGCAGCTCATGTCAGGGTCCAAGTTACGAGCAGTACTTC.

This clonotype was observed a handful of times. This chain links TRBV28 with TRBJ2-5, with D unclear. The J call may be incorrect, as the DNA end agrees better with TRBJ2-4. Per the germline V gene, CDR1 is MDHEN and CDR2 is SYDVKM. The length of the CDR3 is 11 residues. The CDR3 is CASSQENIQYF. As DNA, the CDR3 is TGTGCCAGCAGTCAAGAAAACATTCAGTACTTC.

V and J are TRBV6-5 and TRBJ2-7; a weak D match, TRBD2 (5 bases). Germline values: CDR1 MNHEY, CDR2 SVGAGI. Trimming cost V 0 bases and J 0 bases, with 18 bases left between them. CDR3 length equals 18 residues. The CDR3 coding sequence is TGTGCCAGCAGTTACTCCGGAGCTGTCGGGGTGAGCTCCTACGAGCAGTACTTC. As protein: CASSYSGAVGVSSYEQYF.

This clonotype has only a few counts. This chain joins TRBV27 and TRBJ1-2; TRBD1 aligns across 8 bases. Unmatched junction bases numbered 10, after V lost 3 bases and J lost 4 bases. Germline CDR1 reads MNHEY; CDR2 reads SMNVEV (reference sequence). The CDR3 sequence is 16 residues long. The CDR3 DNA reads TGTGCCAGCAGTTTTGCCGCGACAGGGGCGAGCTATGGCTACACCTTC. It yields the protein CASSFAATGASYGYTF.

The sample holds many counts of this clonotype. The CDR3 DNA reads as TGTGCCAGCGTACTTGGGGGATACGAGCAGTACTTC. It is translated as CASVLGGYEQYF. This chain links TRBV11-2 with TRBJ2-7; the D gene could be TRBD1 or TRBD2 (5 bases each). V dropped 8 bases and J dropped 4 bases, with 12 bases sitting between them. This CDR3 contains 12 residues. Per the germline V gene, CDR1 is SGHAT and CDR2 is FQNNGV.

This clonotype has more than one count but fewer than ten. CDR3 DNA sequence: TGTGCCAGCAGCTGGGGGGACAATGAGCAGTTCTTC. Its translation is CASSWGDNEQFF. The chain employs TRBV7-9 and TRBJ2-1; a possible D gene is TRBD2 (6 bases). The CDR3 has 12 residues. Germline CDR1 SEHNR, CDR2 FQNEAQ (reference sequence). Between the trimmed V and J ends, which lost 4 bases and 5 bases, there was a span of 6 bases.

This clonotype was picked up many times. The CDR3: CSATEGKGAKNIQYF. The CDR3 bases are TGCAGTGCGACCGAGGGAAAGGGGGCCAAAAACATTCAGTACTTC. The V gene is TRBV20-1, the J gene TRBJ2-4; TRBD1 or TRBD2 may be the D gene (5 bases each). The germline V and J ends were trimmed by 6 bases and 1 base, with 16 bases remaining between them. From germline, CDR1 is DFQATT and CDR2 SNEGSKA (reference sequence). This CDR3 has 15 residues.

This chain links TRBV7-9 with TRBJ2-3; perhaps D is TRBD1 or TRBD2 (5 bases each). The CDR3 totals 15 residues. Germline assignment: CDR1 SEHNR and CDR2 FQNEAQ (reference sequence). V was shortened by 0 bases and J by 4 bases, with 11 bases between the two germline ends. CDR3 sequence reads: CASSLAGGSADTQYF. The CDR3 coding sequence is TGTGCCAGCAGCTTAGCTGGGGGTAGTGCAGATACGCAGTATTTT.

This rearrangement joins TRBV2 to TRBJ2-3; unclear D gene. The V end lost 5 bases, the J end lost 0 bases, and 12 bases lay between the germline ends. CDR1 and CDR2 from the germline V gene are SNHLY and FYNNEI. The CDR3 runs 15 residues. In nucleotides, the CDR3 is TGTGCCAGCAGTAAAGAGGCTACAAGCACAGATACGCAGTATTTT. Its protein product is CASSKEATSTDTQYF.

V is TRBV20-1 and J is TRBJ2-2, with D perhaps matching TRBD1 or TRBD2 (5 bases each). Trimming took 6 bases from V and 10 from J, leaving 24 bases between them. This CDR3 contains 15 residues. Germline-derived CDR1 and CDR2 are DFQATT and SNEGSKA (reference sequence). CDR3 in DNA: TGCAGTGCCCAAACCAGAGGGACCACCCCTCCGGAGCTGTTTTTT. Its protein product is CSAQTRGTTPPELFF.

This clonotype was detected only a few times. V and J are TRBV25-1 and TRBJ2-7; 9 bases are shared with TRBD2. Unmatched junction bases numbered 12, after V lost 1 base and J lost 5 bases. This CDR3 contains 17 residues. Germline V gene data show CDR1 as MGHDK and CDR2 as SYGVNS. In nucleotides, the CDR3 is TGTGCCAGCAGTGAATTAGGGGGACTAGCAGGAGTCCACGAGCAGTACTTC. Translated: CASSELGGLAGVHEQYF.

This chain's CDR3 is CSVDGPMDEQFF. The CDR3 nucleotides are TGCAGCGTTGACGGCCCTATGGATGAGCAGTTCTTC. The V and J genes are TRBV29-1 and TRBJ2-1, with D uncertain. Between the trimmed V and J ends, which lost 3 bases and 8 bases, there was a span of 11 bases. Germline loops: CDR1 SQVTM, CDR2 ANQGSEA. The CDR3 has 12 amino acids.

This clonotype has just a few counts. The chain couples TRBV3-1 to TRBJ2-1; 9 positions agree with TRBD2. The CDR3 loop spans 15 amino acids. CDR1 and CDR2 (germline): LGHDT, YNNKEL (reference sequence). V shed 4 bases and J 10 bases; nucleotides not matched to a gene: 11. CDR3 sequence: CASSLSGLAGREQFF. In DNA, the CDR3 is TGTGCCAGCAGCCTCTCGGGGCTAGCGGGGAGAGAGCAGTTCTTC.

The chain recombines TRBV21-1 with TRBJ2-1; the table's D call, TRBD2, was not checked against the DNA. TRBV21-1 is a documented pseudogene. The CDR3 is made up of 15 amino acids. DNA for the CDR3: TGTGCCAGCAGGCCAACCGGGACTAGATACAATGAGCAGTTCTTC. Its protein is CASRPTGTRYNEQFF.